The rows below give T cell receptor beta chains drawn from one sample of a study of response to subunit inactivated influenza vaccine. TCRdb re-analysed the RT-PCR reads in MiXCR, keeping a single row per CDR3 protein. The data contain almost 250,000 distinct CDR3 sequences, over 9% of them singletons. The sequencing here drew on non-naive T cells sorted from PBMCs, taken roughly 15 days before vaccination. Source of these receptors: a man aged 50-59 years who received an inactivated influenza vaccine. Both conserved end residues are part of each CDR3. The D gene is left open where the match is weak. Size is omitted from some rows. Given values are once, few, many or a class for expanded clones.

V,D,size,J,CDR3,DNA
TRBV20-1,TRBD2,-,TRBJ2-5,CSATAGGIGETQYF,TGCAGTGCTACTGCGGGGGGGATTGGAGAGACCCAGTACTTC
TRBV5-1,TRBD2,-,TRBJ2-5,CASSAGLAGPETQYF,TGCGCCAGCAGCGCCGGACTAGCGGGCCCAGAGACCCAGTACTTC
TRBV6-1,TRBD2,few,TRBJ2-2,CASSEDRAGRFGELFF,TGTGCCAGCAGTGAAGATCGAGCGGGGAGGTTCGGGGAGCTGTTTTTT
TRBV20-1,-,-,TRBJ2-5,CSATTGLWETQYF,TGCAGTGCGACCACGGGACTTTGGGAGACCCAGTACTTC
TRBV5-1,-,-,TRBJ2-7,CASSTIQGSYEQYF,TGCGCCAGCAGCACCATCCAGGGTTCCTACGAGCAGTACTTC
TRBV12-3/TRBV12-4,-,-,TRBJ2-1,CASKLEHSSYNEQFF,TGTGCCAGCAAACTAGAACATAGCTCCTACAATGAGCAGTTCTTC
TRBV25-1,-,-,TRBJ1-6,CASLPGYASPLHF,TGTGCCAGTTTGCCGGGGTACGCTTCACCCCTCCACTTT
TRBV7-2,TRBD2,few,TRBJ2-3,CASSTLAGAADTQYF,TGTGCCAGCAGCACCCTAGCGGGAGCTGCAGATACGCAGTATTTT
TRBV12-3/TRBV12-4,-,many,TRBJ2-4,CASSRGFLTKNIQYF,TGTGCCAGCAGCCGTGGGTTTCTAACCAAAAACATTCAGTACTTC
TRBV20-1,TRBD2,-,TRBJ2-2,CSARTSGGRVGELFF,TGCAGTGCTCGGACTAGCGGGGGGCGGGTCGGGGAGCTGTTTTTT
TRBV5-1,TRBD1,-,TRBJ2-5,CASSSQTGTKETQYF,TGCGCCAGCAGCTCCCAGACAGGGACCAAAGAGACCCAGTACTTC
TRBV11-2,-,-,TRBJ2-1,CASSMIKGRFSHNEQFF,TGTGCCAGCAGCATGATTAAGGGGCGCTTTTCCCACAATGAGCAGTTCTTC
TRBV7-9,TRBD1,many,TRBJ2-1,CASTRTGTDYNEQFF,TGTGCCAGCACCAGGACCGGGACAGACTACAATGAGCAGTTCTTC
TRBV20-1,TRBD1,-,TRBJ2-3,CSAIFGQADTQYF,TGCAGTGCTATATTCGGACAGGCAGATACGCAGTATTTT
TRBV21-1,-,many,TRBJ2-5,CASSKAGVEETQYF,TGTGCCAGCAGCAAGGCCGGGGTAGAAGAGACCCAGTACTTC
TRBV5-1,TRBD1,many,TRBJ2-1,CASSFGQGRHNEQFF,TGCGCCAGCAGCTTCGGACAGGGTAGGCACAATGAGCAGTTCTTC
TRBV2,TRBD2,-,TRBJ2-5,CASRMVAGEETQYF,TGTGCCAGCAGGATGGTAGCGGGAGAAGAGACCCAGTACTTC
TRBV7-9,-,few,TRBJ1-2,CASSLVAGENYGYTF,TGTGCCAGCAGCTTAGTTGCAGGGGAAAACTATGGCTACACCTTC
TRBV19,-,few,TRBJ1-1,CASSIWPLTEAFF,TGTGCCAGTAGTATTTGGCCACTCACTGAAGCTTTCTTT
TRBV29-1,-,-,TRBJ2-1,CSVVRGNEQFF,TGCAGCGTTGTCAGGGGCAATGAGCAGTTCTTC
TRBV7-3,-,few,TRBJ2-1,CASSYGPKDEQFF,TGTGCCAGCAGCTACGGGCCAAAGGATGAGCAGTTCTTC
TRBV28,TRBD2,few,TRBJ2-3,CASSLLTGGLTDTQYF,TGTGCCAGCAGTTTATTAACGGGAGGGCTGACAGATACGCAGTATTTT
TRBV12-3/TRBV12-4,-,many,TRBJ2-1,CASSGGWGRSYNEQFF,TGTGCCAGCAGTGGCGGCTGGGGGCGATCCTACAATGAGCAGTTCTTC
TRBV20-1,TRBD1,-,TRBJ2-7,CSASRTGGYYEQYF,TGCAGTGCTAGTAGGACAGGGGGCTACTACGAGCAGTACTTC
TRBV10-3,-,-,TRBJ2-7,CAISVDEAEQYF,TGTGCCATCAGTGTGGACGAGGCCGAGCAGTACTTC
TRBV5-1,-,-,TRBJ2-1,CASSSTNTYNEQFF,TGCGCCAGCAGCTCGACCAATACATACAATGAGCAGTTCTTC
TRBV28,TRBD2,-,TRBJ2-3,CASSSGTALAGRGDTQYF,TGTGCCAGCAGTTCCGGGACCGCCTTAGCGGGAAGGGGAGATACGCAGTATTTT
TRBV20-1,-,many,TRBJ1-6,CSARAEDSYNSPLHF,TGCAGTGCTAGGGCCGAAGATTCCTATAATTCACCCCTCCACTTT
TRBV12-3/TRBV12-4,TRBD2,-,TRBJ2-3,CASSTPSGGAYTQYF,TGTGCCAGCAGCACGCCTAGCGGGGGGGCGTATACGCAGTATTTT
TRBV5-6,TRBD2,-,TRBJ2-1,CASSLKRGLADNEQFF,TGTGCCAGCAGCCTAAAACGAGGACTAGCGGACAATGAGCAGTTCTTC
TRBV4-3,-,-,TRBJ2-2,CASSHVQGRGTGELFF,TGCGCCAGCAGCCATGTTCAGGGTAGGGGCACCGGGGAGCTGTTTTTT
TRBV10-3,TRBD1,many,TRBJ2-2,CAISDHTGADTGELFF,TGTGCCATCAGTGATCACACAGGGGCGGACACCGGGGAGCTGTTTTTT
TRBV5-1,TRBD1,many,TRBJ2-7,CASSFGTGWIYEQYF,TGCGCCAGCAGCTTCGGGACAGGGTGGATCTACGAGCAGTACTTC
TRBV12-3/TRBV12-4,TRBD1,many,TRBJ1-5,CASSWGQGRSQPQHF,TGTGCCAGCAGTTGGGGACAGGGTAGGAGCCAGCCCCAGCATTTT
TRBV7-2,-,few,TRBJ2-5,CASSLGQPKGETQYF,TGTGCCAGCAGCTTAGGACAGCCTAAGGGGGAGACCCAGTACTTC
TRBV28,TRBD1,many,TRBJ1-2,CASRADGQGTYGYTF,TGTGCCAGCAGGGCCGATGGACAGGGAACCTATGGCTACACCTTC
TRBV20-1,TRBD2,-,TRBJ2-3,CSARPGTSRADTQYF,TGCAGTGCTAGGCCTGGGACTAGCCGCGCAGATACGCAGTATTTT
TRBV11-2,-,few,TRBJ2-2,CASSSRGAGKDTGELFF,TGTGCCAGCAGCTCCCGTGGGGCAGGGAAAGACACCGGGGAGCTGTTTTTT